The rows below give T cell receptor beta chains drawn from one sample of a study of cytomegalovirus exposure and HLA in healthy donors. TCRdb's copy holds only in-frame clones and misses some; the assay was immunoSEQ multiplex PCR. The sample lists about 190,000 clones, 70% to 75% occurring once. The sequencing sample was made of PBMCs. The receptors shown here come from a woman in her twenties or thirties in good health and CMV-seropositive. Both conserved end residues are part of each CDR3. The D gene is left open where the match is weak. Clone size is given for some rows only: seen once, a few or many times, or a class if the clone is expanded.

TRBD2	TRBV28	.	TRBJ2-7	CASSFRRGLAFYEQYF	TGTGCCAGCAGTTTCCGCCGGGGACTAGCGTTCTACGAGCAGTACTTC
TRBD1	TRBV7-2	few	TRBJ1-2	CASSFAGQGFGGYTF	TGTGCCAGCAGCTTTGCCGGACAGGGGTTCGGTGGCTACACCTTC
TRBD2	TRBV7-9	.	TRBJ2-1	CASSPGLAGGYEQFF	TGTGCCAGCAGCCCGGGACTAGCGGGAGGGTATGAGCAGTTCTTC
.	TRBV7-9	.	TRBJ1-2	CASSGQLSSGYTF	TGTGCCAGCAGCGGACAGTTATCGAGTGGCTACACCTTC
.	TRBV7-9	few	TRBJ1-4	CASSIPREATNEKLFF	TGTGCCAGCAGCATCCCGAGGGAGGCAACTAATGAAAAACTGTTTTTT
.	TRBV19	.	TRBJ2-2	CASTEGRELFF	TGTGCCAGTACCGAGGGCAGGGAGCTGTTTTTT
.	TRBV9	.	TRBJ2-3	CASSVDNGRIADTQYF	TGTGCCAGCAGCGTAGATAACGGGAGAATCGCAGATACGCAGTATTTT
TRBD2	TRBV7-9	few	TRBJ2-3	CSSSSGLAGEEWDTQYF	TGTTCCAGCAGCTCCGGACTAGCGGGAGAAGAGTGGGATACGCAGTATTTT
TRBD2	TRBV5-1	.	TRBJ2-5	CASTSTSGRKTQYF	TGCGCCAGCACCTCGACTAGCGGGAGAAAGACCCAGTACTTC
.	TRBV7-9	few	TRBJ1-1	CASSRTSNTEAFF	TGTGCCAGCAGCCGGACATCGAACACTGAAGCTTTCTTT
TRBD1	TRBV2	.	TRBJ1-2	CASNLDRGSYGYTF	TGTGCCAGCAACCTGGACAGGGGTTCCTATGGCTACACCTTC
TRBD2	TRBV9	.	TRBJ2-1	CASSVDLAGAPMNEQFF	TGTGCCAGCAGCGTAGACCTAGCGGGAGCCCCGATGAATGAGCAGTTCTTC
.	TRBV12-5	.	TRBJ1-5	CASGLGEQPQHF	TGTGCTAGTGGTTTAGGAGAGCAGCCCCAGCATTTT
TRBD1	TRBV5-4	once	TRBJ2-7	CASSPVPGQGSYEQYF	TGTGCCAGCAGCCCCGTCCCGGGACAGGGGTCCTACGAGCAGTACTTC
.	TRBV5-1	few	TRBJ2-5	CASSLAPLREETQYF	TGCGCCAGCAGCTTGGCACCTCTTCGGGAGGAGACCCAGTACTTC
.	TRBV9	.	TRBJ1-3	CASSVGPGTGGNTIYF	TGTGCCAGCAGCGTAGGGCCAGGGACTGGTGGAAACACCATATATTTT
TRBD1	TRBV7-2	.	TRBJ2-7	CASSRQGLYEQYF	TGTGCCAGCAGCCGACAGGGGCTCTACGAGCAGTACTTC
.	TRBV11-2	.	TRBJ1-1	CASSNSDLFTGMNTEAFF	TGTGCCAGCAGTAACTCCGACCTATTTACAGGGATGAATACTGAAGCTTTCTTT